The T cell receptor (beta chain) under discussion was sequenced for a study of blood T cell repertoires in COVID-19. Produced via immunoSEQ multiplex PCR; TCRdb's table is partial and in-frame only. Of about 270,000 clones in the sample, approximately 90% are singletons; the top ten hold under 2.5%. The germline CDR1 and CDR2 sequences are SGHRS and YFSETQ. Trimming took 4 bases from V and 2 from J; bases not matched to a gene: 4. This CDR3 spans 15 amino acids. The sequenced sample was PBMCs or T cells enriched from blood (not recorded which). The V gene is TRBV5-1, the J gene TRBJ2-5, with TRBD2 identical over 11 bases. The sequence was obtained from a woman between 18 and 29 years old who had recovered from COVID-19. As DNA, the CDR3 is TGCGCCAGCAGCCATAGCGGGGGGGCGCAAGAGACCCAGTACTTC. Its protein is CASSHSGGAQETQYF.